Shown below are 7 T cell receptor beta chains from a single sample sequenced in a study of neoadjuvant anti-PD-1 for oral cavity cancer. Profiled with immunoSEQ multiplex PCR; TCRdb holds only in-frame clones, not every one. There are 14,000 or so clones in the sample; 70% occur only once, and roughly 2.1% lies in the top ten. Sequenced here: PBMCs, sampled before nivolumab (anti-PD-1) treatment. The source of these receptors is a person between 40 and 80 years old with oral cavity squamous cell carcinoma.

The rearrangement uses TRBV7-2 and TRBJ1-5, with unresolved D. The CDR3 spans 16 residues. Germline V gene data show CDR1 as SGHTA and CDR2 as FQGNSA. The ends were cut back, 1 base at V and 0 bases at J, with 10 bases in the middle. The CDR3 DNA is TGTGCCAGCAGCTTAGGTAGTACACCTAGCAATCAGCCCCAGCATTTT. This codes for CASSLGSTPSNQPQHF.

J is TRBJ2-1 and V is TRBV4-1; 9 bases line up with TRBD1. The germline V gene encodes CDR1 MGHRA and CDR2 YSYEKL. There are 15 residues in the CDR3. Trimming at V came to 4 bases and at J to 7 bases, leaving 8 bases not matched to a gene. In nucleotides, the CDR3 is TGCGCCAGCAGCCTGGACAGGGGTCCTAAGAATGAGCAGTTCTTC. The encoded protein is CASSLDRGPKNEQFF.

This clone was counted a single time. The CDR3 nucleotides are TGCGCCAGCAGCTCTCGACAGGGACGGTTTGGCTACACCTTC. It translates to CASSSRQGRFGYTF. The chain is built from TRBV5-1 and TRBJ1-2; TRBD1 matches at 7 bases. Germline V gives CDR1 SGHRS, CDR2 YFSETQ. V was pared by 3 bases and J by 7 bases, with 9 bases of the junction left unmatched. There are 14 residues in the CDR3.

V and J are TRBV10-1 and TRBJ2-7; a possible D gene is TRBD2 (5 bases). V was cut by 3 bases and J by 5 bases, with 14 bases left in between. The germline CDR1 and CDR2 sequences are WNHNN and SYGVQD (reference sequence). CDR3 length: 14 residues. CDR3 in DNA: TGCGCCAGCAGTGACGAACGGGGAGTCCACGAGCAGTACTTC. This translates into CASSDERGVHEQYF.

V usage is TRBV9 and J usage is TRBJ1-1; D might be TRBD1 (5 bases). Looked up from germline, CDR1 is SGDLS and CDR2 is YYNGEE. The V gene lost 0 bases and the J gene lost 4 bases, with 13 bases spanning the gap. The CDR3 is 15 residues long. The CDR3: CASSVGTAQGTEAFF. The DNA for the CDR3 is TGTGCCAGCAGCGTAGGCACAGCTCAGGGCACTGAAGCTTTCTTT.

CDR3 sequence reads: CASSKALAGNEKLFF. In DNA, the CDR3 is TGTGCCAGCAGCAAAGCGCTCGCCGGGAATGAAAAACTGTTTTTT. The chain is built from TRBV21-1 and TRBJ1-4. TRBV21-1 is annotated as a pseudogene. The CDR3 has 15 amino acids.

V gene TRBV13 combines with J gene TRBJ1-4, with D possibly TRBD1 on 5 matching bases. Germline CDR1 reads PRHDT; CDR2 reads FYEKMQ (reference sequence). The CDR3 runs 14 residues. V was pared by 4 bases and J by 8 bases, with 14 bases between. In DNA, the CDR3 is TGTGCCAGCAGCTCCCGACAGTCGGACGAAAAACTGTTTTTT. It encodes CASSSRQSDEKLFF.